The next 20 T cell receptor beta chains were all read from a single sample in a study of blood T cells in healthy people across ages. Through a sample-barcoded 5' primer and a J-beta primer mix, a second PCR was run for roughly 6 to 12 cycles. TCRdb reprocessed the 5' RACE reads with MiXCR, giving one entry per CDR3 protein. This table holds hundreds of thousands of distinct CDR3 sequences, roughly half found once. The specimen was blood. The receptors stem from a woman older than 75 in good health.

This clonotype turned up a few times. Its ends do not fully match the called genes, so a read error is possible. The J gene is TRBJ2-7, the V gene TRBV4-1; 9 bases are a match to TRBD2. Near its end, the DNA agrees better with TRBJ2-5, so the J call may be wrong. Germline assignment: CDR1 MGHRA and CDR2 YSYEKL. The length of the CDR3 is 14 residues. For the CDR3, the DNA is TGTGCCAGCAGCCAATTAGCGGGAGTAGAGACCCAGTACTTC. Its translation: CASSQLAGVETQYF.

The sample holds many counts of this clonotype. The rearrangement joins TRBV7-3 to TRBJ2-1, with TRBD2 identical over 7 bases. The V gene's germline CDR1 is SGHTA and CDR2 FQGTGA. This CDR3 is 15 amino acids long. With 5 bases clipped from V and 5 bases from J, the junction kept 9 bases outside the gene matches. The CDR3 DNA reads as TGTGCCAGCAGCCTGGGGACTACGCTTAACAATGAGCAGTTCTTC. It encodes CASSLGTTLNNEQFF.

The chain couples TRBV29-1 to TRBJ2-6; TRBD1 matches 7 bases. V lost 6 bases to trimming and J lost 0 bases; unmatched junction nucleotides: 5. Germline values: CDR1 SQVTM, CDR2 ANQGSEA. The CDR3 is 15 residues long. This CDR3 reads CSVLGTVSGANVLTF. The CDR3 coding sequence is TGCAGCGTCCTCGGGACAGTCTCTGGGGCCAACGTCCTGACTTTC.

This rearrangement joins TRBV4-3 to TRBJ2-3; D perhaps matches TRBD2 (6 bases). This CDR3 has 15 residues. V lost 2 bases and J lost 2, with 11 bases in between. Germline CDR1 and CDR2: LGHNA and YSLEER. CDR3 in amino acids: CASSQRGAPTDTQYF. The CDR3 nucleotides are TGCGCCAGCAGCCAACGCGGGGCGCCCACAGATACGCAGTATTTT.

V usage is TRBV28 and J usage is TRBJ1-1; D call uncertain. The V gene lost 7 bases and the J gene lost 0 bases, with 15 bases spanning the gap. The CDR3 sequence is 15 residues long. Germline-derived CDR1 and CDR2 are MDHEN and SYDVKM. In DNA, the CDR3 is TGTGCCAGCACCCTAGGATGGCAGATGAACACTGAAGCTTTCTTT. It is translated as CASTLGWQMNTEAFF.

The V and J genes are TRBV4-1 and TRBJ2-1; TRBD1 aligns across 8 bases. CDR3 length: 14 amino acids. Germline CDR1 is MGHRA and CDR2 is YSYEKL. The J segment lost 3 bases and the V segment lost 3 bases, leaving 1 base of the junction unmatched. The CDR3 bases are TGCGCCAGCAGCCATACAGGGGGCTACAATGAGCAGTTCTTC. Residues: CASSHTGGYNEQFF.

The V call is TRBV27, the J call TRBJ1-6; D unresolved. The CDR3 loop spans 12 amino acids. Trimming pared 5 bases from V and 9 bases from J, leaving 8 bases between. CDR1 and CDR2 (germline): MNHEY, SMNVEV (reference sequence). CDR3 nucleotides: TGTGCCAGCAGTCCCACGGGTTCACCCCTCCACTTT. This gives the protein CASSPTGSPLHF.

The sample holds a few counts of this clonotype. The chain carries TRBV18 and TRBJ2-7, with D unresolved. With the DNA end fitting TRBJ2-5 better, the J assignment may be wrong. CDR1 KGHSH and CDR2 LQKENI come from the germline V gene. The CDR3 length is 12 residues. The CDR3 bases are TGTGCCAGCTCACCACCGACGGAGACCCAGTACTTC. Its protein is CASSPPTETQYF.

This clonotype was picked up one time. J is TRBJ2-5 and V is TRBV29-1, with 13 bases aligning to TRBD2. Germline V gene lookup returns CDR1 SQVTM and CDR2 ANQGSEA. CDR3 length equals 16 residues. J lost 1 base, V lost 3 bases, and 5 bases had no gene match. The CDR3 DNA follows: TGCAGCGTTGAGGGGACTAGCGGGAATATCCAAGAGACCCAGTACTTC. Translated: CSVEGTSGNIQETQYF.

This clonotype was picked up a small number of times. This may come from a read error, since a much larger clone is one base off. The chain joins TRBV10-3 to TRBJ2-7; no clear D. This CDR3 is built from 12 residues. V dropped 6 bases and J dropped 2 bases, with 8 bases sitting between them. CDR1 is ENHRY, CDR2 SYGVKD, per germline. The CDR3 nucleotides read TGTGCCATCAGGGTTAGTACCTACGAGCAGTACTTC. It translates to CAIRVSTYEQYF.

There are a few counts of this clonotype. The chain recombines TRBV6-5 with TRBJ1-1, with D maybe TRBD1 (6 bases). V shed 8 bases and J shed 0 bases, with 13 bases lying between them. Germline CDR1 MNHEY, CDR2 SVGAGI. CDR3 size: 14 residues. In nucleotides, the CDR3 is TGTGCCAGCGGTCCGGGACACTTGAACACTGAAGCTTTCTTT. Its protein is CASGPGHLNTEAFF.

This clonotype was picked up many times. The chain has TRBV4-2 and TRBJ1-4; TRBD1 matches 7 bases. With 1 base clipped from V and 5 bases from J, the junction kept 7 bases outside the gene matches. The CDR3 consists of 16 residues. CDR1 and CDR2 (germline): LGHNA, YNFKEQ. CDR3: CASSQGVSTGNEKLFF. The DNA for the CDR3 is TGTGCCAGCAGCCAAGGTGTGTCGACAGGGAATGAAAAACTGTTTTTT.

Remarks on this clonotype: Given a much more abundant clone one base away, this may be a read error. The chain employs TRBV12-3 or TRBV12-4 and TRBJ2-1; D could derive from TRBD1 or TRBD2 (5 bases each). This CDR3 region has 12 residues. With 5 bases removed from V and 13 bases from J, the gap between germline ends came to 15 bases. The CDR3 nucleotides read TGTGCCAGCAGTCAACTAGGGGAGACCCAGTTCTTC. Translation: CASSQLGETQFF.

This clonotype appeared a few times. This chain connects TRBV5-1 to TRBJ2-3; maybe TRBD1 (6 bases). The germline V gene encodes CDR1 SGHRS and CDR2 YFSETQ. The CDR3 contains 13 residues. The V and J ends lost 3 bases and 4 bases respectively, with 9 bases between them. The CDR3 region is CASSSTGPDTQYF. The CDR3 DNA follows: TGCGCCAGCAGCTCTACAGGGCCAGATACGCAGTATTTT. The complete variable domain, with remaining parts taken from reference TRBV5-1 and TRBJ2-3, reads KAGVTQTPRYLIKTRGQQVTLSCSPISGHRSVSWYQQTPGQGLQFLFEYFSETQRNKGNFPGRFSGRQFSNSRSEMNVSTLELGDSALYLCASSSTGPDTQYFGPGTRLTVL.

This clonotype was observed many times. This chain links TRBV5-1 with TRBJ2-5; 7 bases align to TRBD2. Trimming at V came to 1 base and at J to 4 bases, leaving 16 bases not matched to a gene. Germline CDR1 reads SGHRS; CDR2 reads YFSETQ. The CDR3 spans 18 residues. The CDR3 nucleotides are TGCGCCAGCAGCTTGTATCTGTCTAGCGGAGCGATGGGAGAGACCCAGTACTTC. Encoded protein: CASSLYLSSGAMGETQYF. The entire variable domain, with the rest obtained from reference TRBV5-1 and TRBJ2-5, is as follows: KAGVTQTPRYLIKTRGQQVTLSCSPISGHRSVSWYQQTPGQGLQFLFEYFSETQRNKGNFPGRFSGRQFSNSRSEMNVSTLELGDSALYLCASSLYLSSGAMGETQYFGPGTRLLVL.

There are many counts of this clonotype. In DNA form, the CDR3 reads TGTGCCAGCAGTTTCTCGCCCGGGAACGGCTACACCTTC. Translating it yields CASSFSPGNGYTF. The V call is TRBV12-3 or TRBV12-4, the J call TRBJ1-2; D uncertain. This CDR3 is built from 13 residues. The V gene lost 3 bases and the J gene lost 8 bases, with 13 bases spanning the gap.

CDR3 sequence: CASSQSRQYLNTGELFF. The DNA for the CDR3 is TGCGCCAGCAGCCAGAGTAGACAGTACTTGAACACCGGGGAGCTGTTTTTT. This chain connects TRBV4-3 to TRBJ2-2; tentative D call: TRBD1 (5 bases). In germline, CDR1 is LGHNA, CDR2 YSLEER. Trimming left V 3 bases short and J 1 base short, with 15 bases between. The CDR3 runs to 17 residues.

This clonotype was counted many times. This rearrangement joins TRBV15 to TRBJ2-1, with TRBD1 matching 9 bases. The CDR3 length is 15 residues. Germline V gene data show CDR1 as LNHNV and CDR2 as YYDKDF (reference sequence). The V segment lost 5 bases and the J segment 6 bases; nucleotides outside the gene matches: 8. The CDR3 region is CATSLRDRVSNEQFF. In nucleotides, the CDR3 is TGTGCCACCAGCCTCCGGGACAGGGTCTCCAATGAGCAGTTCTTC.

This clonotype was counted only a few times. The V gene is TRBV25-1, the J gene TRBJ1-2; TRBD1 agrees at 7 bases. Germline CDR1 and CDR2: MGHDK and SYGVNS. Germline trimming cut 9 bases from V and 6 bases from J; bases unmatched to any gene: 4. This CDR3 region has 11 residues. DNA for the CDR3: TGTGCCAGTAGACAGGGCAATGGCTACACCTTC. Translating gives CASRQGNGYTF.

The chain combines TRBV9 with TRBJ2-1; 7 bases are a match to TRBD2. V trimming: 3 bases; J trimming: 13 bases; junction bases outside the gene matches: 10. This CDR3 comprises 13 residues. The germline V gene has CDR1 SGDLS and CDR2 YYNGEE. The CDR3 loop reads CASSASGGNAQFF. The CDR3 coding sequence is TGTGCCAGCAGCGCTAGCGGCGGTAACGCTCAGTTCTTC.